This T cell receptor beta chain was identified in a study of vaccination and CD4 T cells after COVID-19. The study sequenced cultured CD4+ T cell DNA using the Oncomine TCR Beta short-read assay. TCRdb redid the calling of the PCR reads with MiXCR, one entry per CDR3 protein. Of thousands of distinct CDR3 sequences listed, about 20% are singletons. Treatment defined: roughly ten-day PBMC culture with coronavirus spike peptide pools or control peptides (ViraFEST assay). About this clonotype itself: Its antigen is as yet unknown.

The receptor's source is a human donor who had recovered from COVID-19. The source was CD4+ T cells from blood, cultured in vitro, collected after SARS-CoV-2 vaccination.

CDR3 sequence (DNA): TGCGCCAGCAGCCAAGATGGGCCAGGGGGACAGCCCCAGCATTTT. The encoded protein is CASSQDGPGGQPQHF. The chain couples TRBV4-1 to TRBJ1-5; TRBD1 aligns across 7 bases. Trimming removed 0 bases from V and 7 bases from J; junction bases left unmatched: 6. The CDR3 consists of 15 residues. Germline CDR1 reads MGHRA; CDR2 reads YSYEKL.